This T cell receptor (beta chain) was identified during a study of T cells after yellow fever vaccination (dated by TCRdb to the late 2010s). In terms of the full investigation: Libraries from fractions with low cell numbers were prepared with the SMART-Seq v4 Ultra Low Input RNA kit. To follow T-cell clones before and after both primary and booster YFV17D yellow fever vaccination, bulk TCR alpha and beta repertoires underwent longitudinal sequencing. The cohort comprised two healthy male donors, one aged 18 to 30 and one aged 30 to 40 years. Bulk PBMC replicates and cell subsets were isolated from blood drawn at multiple timepoints before and after both primary and secondary immunization.

On the study overall, not on this receptor specifically: The study included only a couple of donors, which limits how far the findings can be generalized. Compared with the primary T-cell response, the secondary T-cell response was weaker but faster, peaking on day 5 rather than day 15. After the booster, most clones that had expanded after primary vaccination were detected again (roughly 96% of CD4 and 70% to 90% of CD8), suggesting broad maintenance of memory. FACS-sorted repertoires could contain abundant contaminating clonotypes from the bulk population, so computational filtering was required. A small share of clonotypes occurred in both CD4 and CD8 compartments, likely arising from convergent recombination.

This clonotype has at least ten counts. Its antigen has not been determined. Qualities for individual bases were not recorded, and no much larger clone is one base off. The CDR3 goes from the cysteine to the phenylalanine over 15 residues. Of the read, only the CDR3 DNA is kept; its 45 bases are in frame from base 1. TCR cDNA was synthesized by 5'RACE template switching, which introduced a universal primer site and unique molecular identifiers. Priming for cDNA synthesis came from both the TCR alpha and TCR beta constant segments. Library amplification involved two PCR steps, and the second step added sample barcodes and sequencing adapters. Sequencing of libraries was performed on Illumina HiSeq 2500 (2x100 bp) or NovaSeq (2x150 bp). In the authors' own workflow: Reads were demultiplexed and collapsed into UMI consensus sequences with MIGEC, and V(D)J alignment was performed with MiXCR. Vaccine-responding clonotypes were defined with edgeR using replicate PBMC samples, requiring FDR below 0.01 and a log2 fold change above 5 up to day 15. CD4 or CD8 identity was assigned to each bulk clonotype according to whether the clonotype was present at higher abundance in the sequenced CD4 repertoire or the sequenced CD8 repertoire. The public reads were reprocessed in TCRdb via fastp at Q25 and MiXCR, keeping in-frame beta chains. Entries are consolidated by CDR3 protein sequence, retaining the most common genes and DNA. The V and J calls and clone size are TCRdb's, not the authors'. Across this sample there are some 250,000 distinct CDR3 sequences, with around 7% seen only once. The top ten clonotypes cover around 0.9% of the sample.

The treatment or condition label corresponds to: live attenuated yellow fever vaccine strain. PBMCs were isolated from peripheral blood using a standard Ficoll-Paque protocol. Dynabeads CD4 and CD8 positive selection kits were used to isolate the CD4 and CD8 T-cell fractions. TriZol was used to extract RNA from bulk PBMCs, CD4 and CD8 fractions, and dextramer-positive and dextramer-negative fractions. The TCR was taken from a man under 40 who received the YFV17D yellow fever vaccine. Recombination joined TRBV21-1 with TRBJ2-1. TRBV21-1 is a pseudogene segment. Material: CD4+ T cells sorted from PBMCs, obtained 15 days after the yellow fever booster vaccination. The CDR3 region reads CASSFSGSPSDEQFF. The bases read TGTGCCAGCAGCTTCAGCGGGAGCCCTTCGGATGAGCAGTTCTTC.